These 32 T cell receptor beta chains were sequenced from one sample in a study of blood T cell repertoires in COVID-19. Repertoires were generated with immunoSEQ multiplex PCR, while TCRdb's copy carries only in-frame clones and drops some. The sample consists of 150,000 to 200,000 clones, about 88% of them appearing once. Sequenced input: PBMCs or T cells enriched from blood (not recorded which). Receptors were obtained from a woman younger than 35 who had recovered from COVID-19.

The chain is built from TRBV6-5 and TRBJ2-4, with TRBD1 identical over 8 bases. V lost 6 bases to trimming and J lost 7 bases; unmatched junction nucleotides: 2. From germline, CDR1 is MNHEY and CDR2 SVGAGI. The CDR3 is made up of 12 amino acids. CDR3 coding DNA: TGTGCCAGCAGCCGGGACAGGAACATTCAGTACTTC. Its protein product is CASSRDRNIQYF.

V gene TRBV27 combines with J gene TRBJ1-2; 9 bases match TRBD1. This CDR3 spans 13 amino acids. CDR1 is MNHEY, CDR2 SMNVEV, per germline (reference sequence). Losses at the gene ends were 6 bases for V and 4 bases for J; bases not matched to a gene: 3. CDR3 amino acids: CASRDRGSYGYTF. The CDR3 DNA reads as TGTGCCAGCAGGGACAGGGGTAGCTATGGCTACACCTTC.

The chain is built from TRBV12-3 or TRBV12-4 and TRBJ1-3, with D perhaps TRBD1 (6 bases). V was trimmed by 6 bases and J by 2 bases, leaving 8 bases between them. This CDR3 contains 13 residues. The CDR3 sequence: CASSGTTGNTIYF. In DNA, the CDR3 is TGTGCCAGCAGCGGGACAACTGGAAACACCATATATTTT.

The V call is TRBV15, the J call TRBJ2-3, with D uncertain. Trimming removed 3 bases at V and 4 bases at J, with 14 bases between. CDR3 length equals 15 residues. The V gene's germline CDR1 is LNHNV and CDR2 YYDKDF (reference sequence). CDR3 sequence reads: CATSSRGSLADTQYF. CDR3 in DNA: TGTGCCACCAGCAGTAGAGGTTCCCTGGCAGATACGCAGTATTTT.

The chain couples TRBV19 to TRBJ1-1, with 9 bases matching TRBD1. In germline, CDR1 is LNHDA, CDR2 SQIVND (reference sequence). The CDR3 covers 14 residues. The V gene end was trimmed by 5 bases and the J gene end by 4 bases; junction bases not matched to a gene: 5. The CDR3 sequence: CASSEGTGSTEAFF. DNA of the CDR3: TGTGCCAGTAGTGAAGGGACAGGGAGCACTGAAGCTTTCTTT.

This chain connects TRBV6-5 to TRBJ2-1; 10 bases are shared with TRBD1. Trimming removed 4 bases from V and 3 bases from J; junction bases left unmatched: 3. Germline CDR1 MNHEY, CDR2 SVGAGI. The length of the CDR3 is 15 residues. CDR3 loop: CASSSGTGVYNEQFF. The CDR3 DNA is TGTGCCAGCAGTTCGGGGACAGGGGTCTACAATGAGCAGTTCTTC.

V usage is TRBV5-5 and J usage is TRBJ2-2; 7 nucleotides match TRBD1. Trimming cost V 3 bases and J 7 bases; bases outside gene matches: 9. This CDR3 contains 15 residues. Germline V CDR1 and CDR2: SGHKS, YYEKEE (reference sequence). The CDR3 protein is CASSSGTVIIGELFF. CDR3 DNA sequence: TGTGCCAGCAGCTCCGGGACAGTGATAATCGGGGAGCTGTTTTTT.

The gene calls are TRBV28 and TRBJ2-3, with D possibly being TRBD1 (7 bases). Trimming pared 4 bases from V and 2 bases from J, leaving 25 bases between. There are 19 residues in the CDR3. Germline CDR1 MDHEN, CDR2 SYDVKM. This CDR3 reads CASSSPLGGTAGPTDTQYF. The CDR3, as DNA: TGTGCCAGCAGTTCACCACTTGGAGGGACAGCAGGACCCACAGATACGCAGTATTTT. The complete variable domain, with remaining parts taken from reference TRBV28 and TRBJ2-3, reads DVKVTQSSRYLVKRTGEKVFLECVQDMDHENMFWYRQDPGLGLRLIYFSYDVKMKEKGDIPEGYSVSREKKERFSLILESASTNQTSMYLCASSSPLGGTAGPTDTQYFGPGTRLTVL.

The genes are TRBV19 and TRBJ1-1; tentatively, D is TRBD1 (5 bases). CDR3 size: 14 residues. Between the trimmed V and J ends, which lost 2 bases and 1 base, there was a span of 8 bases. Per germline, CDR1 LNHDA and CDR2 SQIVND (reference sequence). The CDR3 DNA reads TGTGCCAGTAGTATAACGGGGGGGAACACTGAAGCTTTCTTT. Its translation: CASSITGGNTEAFF.

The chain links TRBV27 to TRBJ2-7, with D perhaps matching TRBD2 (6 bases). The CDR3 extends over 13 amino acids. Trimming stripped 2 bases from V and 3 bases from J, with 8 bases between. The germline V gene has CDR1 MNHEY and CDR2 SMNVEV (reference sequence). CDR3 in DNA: TGTGCCAGCAGTTTAACTAGCCTCTACGAGCAGTACTTC. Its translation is CASSLTSLYEQYF.

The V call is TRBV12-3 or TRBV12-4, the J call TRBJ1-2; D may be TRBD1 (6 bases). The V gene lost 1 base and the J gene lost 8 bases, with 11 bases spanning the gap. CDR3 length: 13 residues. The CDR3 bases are TGTGCCAGCAGTTTAGGGCAGGGGAGAGGCTACACCTTC. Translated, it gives CASSLGQGRGYTF.

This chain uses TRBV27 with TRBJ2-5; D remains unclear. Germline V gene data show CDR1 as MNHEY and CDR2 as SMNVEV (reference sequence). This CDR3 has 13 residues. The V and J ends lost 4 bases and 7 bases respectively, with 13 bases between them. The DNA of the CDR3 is TGTGCCAGCAGTTACGACCGGTCGGGGACCCAGTACTTC. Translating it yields CASSYDRSGTQYF.

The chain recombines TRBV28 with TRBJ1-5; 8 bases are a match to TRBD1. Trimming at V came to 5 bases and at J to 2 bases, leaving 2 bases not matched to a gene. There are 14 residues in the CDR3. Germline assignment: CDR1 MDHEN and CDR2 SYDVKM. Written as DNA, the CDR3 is TGTGCCAGCAGTCTGACAGGGGGCAATCAGCCCCAGCATTTT. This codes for CASSLTGGNQPQHF.

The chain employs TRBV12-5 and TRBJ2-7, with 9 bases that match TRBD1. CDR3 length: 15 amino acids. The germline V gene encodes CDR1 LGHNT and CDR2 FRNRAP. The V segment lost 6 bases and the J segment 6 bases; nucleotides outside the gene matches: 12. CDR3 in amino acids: CASGPLGQGRFEQYF. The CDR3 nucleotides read TGTGCTAGTGGACCCCTGGGACAGGGAAGATTCGAGCAGTACTTC.

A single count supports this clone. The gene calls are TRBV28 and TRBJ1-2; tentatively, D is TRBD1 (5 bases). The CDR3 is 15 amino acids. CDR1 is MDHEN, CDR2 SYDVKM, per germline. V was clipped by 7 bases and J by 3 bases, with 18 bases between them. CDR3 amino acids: CASTLGEESDYGYTF. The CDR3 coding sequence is TGTGCCAGCACCCTAGGGGAGGAATCGGACTATGGCTACACCTTC.

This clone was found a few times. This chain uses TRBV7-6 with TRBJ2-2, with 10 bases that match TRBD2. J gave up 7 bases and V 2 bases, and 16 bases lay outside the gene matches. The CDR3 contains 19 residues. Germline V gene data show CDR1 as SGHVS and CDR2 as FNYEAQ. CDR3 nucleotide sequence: TGTGCCAGCAGCTTACCCATTTTCCTAGCGGGAGAAAGTAACGGGGAGCTGTTTTTT. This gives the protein CASSLPIFLAGESNGELFF.

The CDR3 loop reads CASSSRASGGGLSYEQYF. The CDR3 DNA reads as TGTGCCAGCAGCTCCCGGGCTAGCGGGGGGGGACTCTCCTACGAGCAGTACTTC. The chain recombines TRBV7-9 with TRBJ2-7, with 12 bases aligning to TRBD2. The CDR3 covers 18 residues. J lost 0 bases, V lost 4 bases, and 10 bases had no gene match. Germline V CDR1 and CDR2: SEHNR, FQNEAQ (reference sequence).

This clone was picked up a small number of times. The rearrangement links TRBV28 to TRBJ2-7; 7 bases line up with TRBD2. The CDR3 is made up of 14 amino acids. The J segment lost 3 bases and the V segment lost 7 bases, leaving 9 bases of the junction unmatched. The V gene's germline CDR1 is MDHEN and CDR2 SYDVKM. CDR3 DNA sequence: TGTGCCAGCATCCATCGGGAGGAGCGCTACGAGCAGTACTTC. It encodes CASIHREERYEQYF.

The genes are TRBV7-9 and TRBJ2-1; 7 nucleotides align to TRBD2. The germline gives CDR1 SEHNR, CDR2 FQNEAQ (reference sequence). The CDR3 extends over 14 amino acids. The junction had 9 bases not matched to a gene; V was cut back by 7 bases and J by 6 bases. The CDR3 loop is CASKEAGDGNEQFF. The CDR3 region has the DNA TGTGCCAGCAAGGAGGCGGGAGACGGCAATGAGCAGTTCTTC.

CDR3 nucleotide sequence: TGTGCCAGCAGTAAGACATCGGACTATAGCAATCAGCCCCAGCATTTT. Translated: CASSKTSDYSNQPQHF. This chain uses TRBV6-2 or TRBV6-3 with TRBJ1-5; D remains unclear. The V gene lost 5 bases and the J gene lost 0 bases, with 14 bases spanning the gap. Germline V gene lookup returns CDR1 MNHEY and CDR2 SVGEGT. The CDR3 has 16 residues.

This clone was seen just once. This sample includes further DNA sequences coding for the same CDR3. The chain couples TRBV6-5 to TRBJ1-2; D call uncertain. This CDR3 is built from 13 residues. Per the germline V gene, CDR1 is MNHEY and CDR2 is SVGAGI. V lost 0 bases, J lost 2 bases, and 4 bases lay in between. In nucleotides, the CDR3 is TGTGCCAGCAGTTACTCGAGCAACTATGGCTACACCTTC. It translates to CASSYSSNYGYTF.

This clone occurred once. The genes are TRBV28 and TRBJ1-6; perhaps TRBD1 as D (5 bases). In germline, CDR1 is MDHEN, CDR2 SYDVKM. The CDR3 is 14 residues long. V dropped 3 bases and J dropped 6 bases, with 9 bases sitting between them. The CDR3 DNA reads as TGTGCCAGCAGTTTCACAGGAACTAATTCACCCCTCCACTTT. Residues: CASSFTGTNSPLHF.

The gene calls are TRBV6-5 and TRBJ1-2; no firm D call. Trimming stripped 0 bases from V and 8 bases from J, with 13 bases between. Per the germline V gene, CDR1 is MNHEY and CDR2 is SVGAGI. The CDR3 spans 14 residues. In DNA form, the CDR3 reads TGTGCCAGCAGTTACTCAGCGCCCTTTGAGGGCTACACCTTC. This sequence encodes CASSYSAPFEGYTF.

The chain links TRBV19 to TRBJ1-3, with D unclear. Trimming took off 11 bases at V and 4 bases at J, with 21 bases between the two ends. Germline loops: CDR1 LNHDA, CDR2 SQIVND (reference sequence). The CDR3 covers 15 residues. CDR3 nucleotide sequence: TGTGCCGGAACGGTGCCAAACACAGAGGGAAACACCATATATTTT. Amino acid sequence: CAGTVPNTEGNTIYF. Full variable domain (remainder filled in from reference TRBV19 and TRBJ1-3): DGGITQSPKYLFRKEGQNVTLSCEQNLNHDAMYWYRQDPGQGLRLIYYSQIVNDFQKGDIAEGYSVSREKKESFPLTVTSAQKNPTAFYLCAGTVPNTEGNTIYFGEGSWLTVV.

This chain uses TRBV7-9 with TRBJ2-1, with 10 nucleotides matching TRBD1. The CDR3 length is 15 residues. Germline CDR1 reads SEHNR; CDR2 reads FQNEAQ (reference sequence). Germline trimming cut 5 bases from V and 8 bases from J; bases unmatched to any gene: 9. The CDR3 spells CASSLPGDRGDEQFF. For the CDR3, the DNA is TGTGCCAGCAGCCTACCCGGGGACAGGGGTGATGAGCAGTTCTTC.

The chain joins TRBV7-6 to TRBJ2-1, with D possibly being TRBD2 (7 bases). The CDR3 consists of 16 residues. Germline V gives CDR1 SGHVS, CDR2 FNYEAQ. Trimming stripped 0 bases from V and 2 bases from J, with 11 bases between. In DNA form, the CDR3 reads TGTGCCAGCAGCTTAGCGGGGAGGGGGACCTACAATGAGCAGTTCTTC. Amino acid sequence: CASSLAGRGTYNEQFF.

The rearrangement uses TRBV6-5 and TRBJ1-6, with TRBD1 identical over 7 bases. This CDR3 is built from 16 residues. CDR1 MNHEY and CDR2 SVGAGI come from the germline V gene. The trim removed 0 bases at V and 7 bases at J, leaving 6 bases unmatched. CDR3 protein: CASSYSRQGLNSPLHF. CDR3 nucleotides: TGTGCCAGCAGTTACTCCCGACAGGGTTTGAATTCACCCCTCCACTTT.

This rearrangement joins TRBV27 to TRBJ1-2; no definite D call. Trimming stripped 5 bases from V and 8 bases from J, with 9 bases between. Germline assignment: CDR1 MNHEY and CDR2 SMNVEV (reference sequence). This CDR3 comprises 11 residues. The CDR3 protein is CASSGGLGYTF. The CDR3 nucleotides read TGTGCCAGCAGTGGAGGACTGGGCTACACCTTC.

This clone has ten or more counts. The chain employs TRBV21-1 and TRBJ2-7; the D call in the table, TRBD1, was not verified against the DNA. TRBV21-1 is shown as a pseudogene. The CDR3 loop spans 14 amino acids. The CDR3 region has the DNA TGTGCCAGCAGCGCCCGGGGACAGGGCTACGAGCAGTACTTC. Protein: CASSARGQGYEQYF.

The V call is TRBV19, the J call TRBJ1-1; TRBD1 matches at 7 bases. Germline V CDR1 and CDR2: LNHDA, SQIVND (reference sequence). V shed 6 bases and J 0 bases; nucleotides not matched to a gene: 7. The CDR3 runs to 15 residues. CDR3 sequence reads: CASRLTGRLNTEAFF. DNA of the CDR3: TGTGCCAGTAGACTGACAGGGCGCCTGAACACTGAAGCTTTCTTT.

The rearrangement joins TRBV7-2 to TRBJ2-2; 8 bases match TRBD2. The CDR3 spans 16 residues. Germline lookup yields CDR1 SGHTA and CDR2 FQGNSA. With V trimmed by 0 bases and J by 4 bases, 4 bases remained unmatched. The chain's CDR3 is CASSLASGKTTGELFF. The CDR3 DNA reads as TGTGCCAGCAGCTTAGCTAGCGGGAAAACCACCGGGGAGCTGTTTTTT.

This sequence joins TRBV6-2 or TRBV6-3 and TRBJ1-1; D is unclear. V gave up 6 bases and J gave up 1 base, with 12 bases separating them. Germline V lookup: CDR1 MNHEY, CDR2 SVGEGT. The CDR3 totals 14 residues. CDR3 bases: TGTGCCAGCAGCCCCCGGAGGGAGAACACTGAAGCTTTCTTT. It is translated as CASSPRRENTEAFF.